The subject of this entry is one T cell receptor beta chain. The CDR3 has 15 amino acids. The V end was cut by 4 bases, the J end by 0 bases, with 9 bases between. Germline assignment: CDR1 SGHDN and CDR2 FVKESK. This entry belongs to a study of blood T cell repertoires in COVID-19. Some clones are missing from TCRdb's copy, which holds only in-frame ones; the method was immunoSEQ multiplex PCR. There are 390,000 or so clones in the sample; around 83% occur only once, and roughly 5.1% lies in the top ten. In terms of age and location, participants ranged from roughly 18 to 90 years and lived in about two dozen US areas. For recovered donors of Cohort 3, there were two negative PCRs, clearance, or symptom resolution.

The receptor was isolated from a woman aged 50 to 65 who had recovered from COVID-19. Sequencing was done on a sample of PBMCs or T cells enriched from blood (not recorded which). The V and J genes are TRBV14 and TRBJ2-2, with a tentative D call TRBD1 (6 bases). The CDR3 spells CASSPGGSNTGELFF. For the CDR3, the DNA is TGTGCCAGCAGCCCTGGGGGCTCGAACACCGGGGAGCTGTTTTTT.